This TCR beta chain was retrieved from a study of cytomegalovirus exposure and HLA in healthy donors. About the study: An earlier analysis found 100 million or so unique TCR beta sequences from 150 million to 200 million T cells. Study-wide findings and caveats: The authors judged a highly shared variant cluster likely a sequencing artifact. Altogether, some 160 TCR beta chains were recorded as cytomegalovirus-associated. Analysis was carried out at a later point, and it linked a missense DCLRE1C variant to TCR beta V- and J-gene trimming.

This clone was observed a single time. What it recognizes is unknown. This PCR relied on a set of 60 Vbeta primers and 13 Jbeta primers. Profiled with immunoSEQ multiplex PCR; TCRdb holds only in-frame clones, not every one. The sample has about 140,000 clones, about four fifths seen once. Trimming pared 6 bases from V and 9 bases from J, leaving 15 bases between. Germline CDR1 MNHEY, CDR2 SVGAGI. The CDR3 length is 13 residues. This sequence was found in a male donor in good health and CMV-seronegative. Sequenced sample: PBMCs. The chain has TRBV6-5 and TRBJ2-1; tentatively, D is TRBD2 (7 bases). For the CDR3, the DNA is TGTGCCAGCAGCCCAGCGAGGGGGGGTGAGCAGTTCTTC. Its protein product is CASSPARGGEQFF.